Described below is a single T cell receptor beta chain sequence and its context. The antigen is unknown. The CDR3 extends over 16 amino acids. V was clipped by 1 base and J by 7 bases; unmatched bases: 9. CDR1 and CDR2 from the germline V gene are LNHNV and YYDKDF (reference sequence). Assay: immunoSEQ multiplex PCR; the TCRdb copy retains only in-frame clones and omits some. The table includes roughly 1.4 million clones, 98% to 99% detected once. The sample belongs to a study of shared clonotypes between healthy human individuals. Study outcomes and limitations: The study found roughly 5% of naive CD4 clonotypes shared across a few donors. Compared with clonotypes that all four donors shared, non-shared clonotypes had lower generation probabilities. Naive subsets typically showed greater estimated richness than memory subsets.

The receptor was isolated from a man between 25 and 39 years old in good health. Sample: naive CD4+ T cells sorted from blood. Subset denoted: CD45RA+ positively selected. The chain has TRBV15 and TRBJ2-3; 9 bases align to TRBD2. The CDR3 here is CATSRGSGLAVYTQYF. As DNA, the CDR3 is TGTGCCACCAGCAGAGGCTCGGGACTAGCAGTATATACGCAGTATTTT.